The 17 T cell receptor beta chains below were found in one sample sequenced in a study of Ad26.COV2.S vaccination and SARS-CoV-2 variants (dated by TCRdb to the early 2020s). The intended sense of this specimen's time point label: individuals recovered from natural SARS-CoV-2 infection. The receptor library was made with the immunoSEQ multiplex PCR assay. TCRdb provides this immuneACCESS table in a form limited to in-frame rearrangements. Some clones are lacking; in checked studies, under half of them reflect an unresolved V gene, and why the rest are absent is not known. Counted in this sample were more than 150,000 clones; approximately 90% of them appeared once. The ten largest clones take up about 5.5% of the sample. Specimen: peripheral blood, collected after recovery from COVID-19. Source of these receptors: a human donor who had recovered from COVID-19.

The CDR3 protein is CASSQDAGDHEQFF. The CDR3 DNA is TGTGCCAGCAGCCAGGACGCAGGGGATCATGAGCAGTTCTTC. This sequence joins TRBV7-3 and TRBJ2-1, with D possibly being TRBD1 (6 bases). Per the germline V gene, CDR1 is SGHTA and CDR2 is FQGTGA. Trimming shortened V by 5 bases and J by 8 bases, and 16 bases separated the two germline ends. CDR3 size: 14 residues.

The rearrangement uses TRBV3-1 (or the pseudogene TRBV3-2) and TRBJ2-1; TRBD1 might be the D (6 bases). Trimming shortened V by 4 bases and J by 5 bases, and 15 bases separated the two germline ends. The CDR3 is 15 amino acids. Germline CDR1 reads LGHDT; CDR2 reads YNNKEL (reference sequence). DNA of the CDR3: TGTGCCAGCAGCCCTCGCGGACAGATCAACAATGAGCAGTTCTTC. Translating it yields CASSPRGQINNEQFF.

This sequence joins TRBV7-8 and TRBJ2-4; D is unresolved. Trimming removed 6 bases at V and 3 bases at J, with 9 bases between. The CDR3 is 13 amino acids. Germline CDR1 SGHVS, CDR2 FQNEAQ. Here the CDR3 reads CASSRDDKNIQYF. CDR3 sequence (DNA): TGTGCCAGCAGTCGAGACGACAAAAACATTCAGTACTTC.

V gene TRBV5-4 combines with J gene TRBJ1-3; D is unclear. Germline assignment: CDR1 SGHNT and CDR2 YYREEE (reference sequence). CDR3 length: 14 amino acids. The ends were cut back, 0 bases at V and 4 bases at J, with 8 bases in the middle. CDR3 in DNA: TGTGCCAGCAGCTTGGGAGTCCCAGGAAACACCATATATTTT. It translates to CASSLGVPGNTIYF.

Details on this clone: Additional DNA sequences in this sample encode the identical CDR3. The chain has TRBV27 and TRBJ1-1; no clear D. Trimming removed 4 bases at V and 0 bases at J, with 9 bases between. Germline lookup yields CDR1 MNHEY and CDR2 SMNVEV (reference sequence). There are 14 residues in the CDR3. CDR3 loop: CASSSLGLNTEAFF. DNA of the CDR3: TGTGCCAGCAGTTCCCTGGGCCTGAACACTGAAGCTTTCTTT.

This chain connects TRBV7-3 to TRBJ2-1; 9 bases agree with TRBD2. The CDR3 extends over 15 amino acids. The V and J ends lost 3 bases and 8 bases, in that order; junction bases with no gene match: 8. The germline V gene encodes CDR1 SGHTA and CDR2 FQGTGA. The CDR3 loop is CASSFLAGRWDEQFF. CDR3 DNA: TGTGCCAGCAGCTTCCTAGCGGGAAGGTGGGATGAGCAGTTCTTC.

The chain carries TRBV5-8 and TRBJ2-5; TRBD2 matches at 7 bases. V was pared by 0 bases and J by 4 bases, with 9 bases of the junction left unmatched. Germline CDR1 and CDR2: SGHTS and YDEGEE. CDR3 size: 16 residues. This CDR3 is CASSLGLAEKGETQYF. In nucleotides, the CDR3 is TGTGCCAGCAGCTTGGGGCTAGCGGAGAAGGGAGAGACCCAGTACTTC.

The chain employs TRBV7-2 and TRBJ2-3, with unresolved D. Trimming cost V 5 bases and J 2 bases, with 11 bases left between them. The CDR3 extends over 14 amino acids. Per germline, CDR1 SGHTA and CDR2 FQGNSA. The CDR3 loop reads CASSPFSSTDTQYF. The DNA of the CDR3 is TGTGCCAGCAGCCCCTTTAGTTCCACAGATACGCAGTATTTT.

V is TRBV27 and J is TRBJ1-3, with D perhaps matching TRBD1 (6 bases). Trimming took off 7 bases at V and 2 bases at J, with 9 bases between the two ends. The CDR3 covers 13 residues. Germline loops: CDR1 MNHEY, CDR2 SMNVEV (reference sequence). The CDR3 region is CASMGHPGNTIYF. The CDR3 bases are TGTGCCAGCATGGGACATCCTGGAAACACCATATATTTT.

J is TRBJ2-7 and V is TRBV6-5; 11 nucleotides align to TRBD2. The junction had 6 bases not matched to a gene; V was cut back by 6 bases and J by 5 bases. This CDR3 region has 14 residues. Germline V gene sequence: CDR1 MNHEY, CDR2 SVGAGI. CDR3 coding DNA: TGTGCCAGCAGCTTAGCGGGAGGGTCTCACGAGCAGTACTTC. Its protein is CASSLAGGSHEQYF.

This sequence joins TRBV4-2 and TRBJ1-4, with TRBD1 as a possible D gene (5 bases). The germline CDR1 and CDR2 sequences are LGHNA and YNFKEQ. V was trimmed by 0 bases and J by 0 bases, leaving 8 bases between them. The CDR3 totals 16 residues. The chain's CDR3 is CASSQDGAATNEKLFF. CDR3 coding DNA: TGTGCCAGCAGCCAAGACGGGGCTGCAACTAATGAAAAACTGTTTTTT.

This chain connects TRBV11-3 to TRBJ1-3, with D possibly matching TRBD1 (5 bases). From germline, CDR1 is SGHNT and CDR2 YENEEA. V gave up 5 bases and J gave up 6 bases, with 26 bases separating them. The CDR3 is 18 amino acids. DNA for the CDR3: TGTGCCAGCAGCCCACGCCGCCCCCGGGGCTCTTCCGAAAACACCATATATTTT. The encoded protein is CASSPRRPRGSSENTIYF. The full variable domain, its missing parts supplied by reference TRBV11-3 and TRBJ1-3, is EAGVVQSPRYKIIEKKQPVAFWCNPISGHNTLYWYLQNLGQGPELLIRYENEEAVDDSQLPKDRFSAERLKGVDSTLKIQPAELGDSAVYLCASSPRRPRGSSENTIYFGEGSWLTVV.

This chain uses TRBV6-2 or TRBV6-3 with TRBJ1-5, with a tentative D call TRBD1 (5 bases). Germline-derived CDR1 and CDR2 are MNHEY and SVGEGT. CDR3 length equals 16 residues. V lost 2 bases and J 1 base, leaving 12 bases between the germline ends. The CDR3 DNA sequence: TGTGCCAGCAGTTACGGGGGAGGAGTAAGCAATCAGCCCCAGCATTTT. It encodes CASSYGGGVSNQPQHF.

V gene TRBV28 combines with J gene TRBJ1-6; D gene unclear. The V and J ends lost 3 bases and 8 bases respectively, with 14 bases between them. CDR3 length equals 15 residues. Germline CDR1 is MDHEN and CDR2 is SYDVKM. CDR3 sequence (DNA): TGTGCCAGCAGTTTGGAGGGCGCCCTATATTCACCCCTCCACTTT. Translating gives CASSLEGALYSPLHF. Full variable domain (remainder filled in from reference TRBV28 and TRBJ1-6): DVKVTQSSRYLVKRTGEKVFLECVQDMDHENMFWYRQDPGLGLRLIYFSYDVKMKEKGDIPEGYSVSREKKERFSLILESASTNQTSMYLCASSLEGALYSPLHFGNGTRLTVT.

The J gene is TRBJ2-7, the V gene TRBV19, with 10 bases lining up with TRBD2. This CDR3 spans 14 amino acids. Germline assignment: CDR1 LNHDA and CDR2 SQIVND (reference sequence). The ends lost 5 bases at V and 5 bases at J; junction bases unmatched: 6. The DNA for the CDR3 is TGTGCCAGTAGTCGTCCTAGCGGGGGACACGAGCAGTACTTC. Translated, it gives CASSRPSGGHEQYF.

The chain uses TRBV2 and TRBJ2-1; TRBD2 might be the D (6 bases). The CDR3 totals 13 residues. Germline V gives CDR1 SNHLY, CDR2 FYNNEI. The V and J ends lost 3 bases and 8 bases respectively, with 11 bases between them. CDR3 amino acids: CASSEETRDEQFF. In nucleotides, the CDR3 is TGTGCCAGCAGTGAGGAGACTAGGGATGAGCAGTTCTTC. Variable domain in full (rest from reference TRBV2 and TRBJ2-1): EPEVTQTPSHQVTQMGQEVILRCVPISNHLYFYWYRQILGQKVEFLVSFYNNEISEKSEIFDDQFSVERPDGSNFTLKIRSTKLEDSAMYFCASSEETRDEQFFGPGTRLTVL.

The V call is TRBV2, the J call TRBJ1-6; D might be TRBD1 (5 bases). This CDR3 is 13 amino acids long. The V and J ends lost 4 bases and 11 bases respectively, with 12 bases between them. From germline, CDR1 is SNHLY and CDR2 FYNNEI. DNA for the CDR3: TGTGCCAGCAGTGTGGAGGGGCTCCCACCCCTCCACTTT. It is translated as CASSVEGLPPLHF.